Reported below is one T cell receptor (beta chain). Its antigen is unknown. No quality values exist for individual bases; no much larger clone is one base distant. Whole blood was collected in K2EDTA tubes by collaborating institutions according to the institutions' own protocols. For TCRbeta analysis, collaborator samples were shipped as frozen whole blood, as isolated PBMCs, or as DNA extracted from either sample type. V sheds 3 bases and J sheds 0 bases, leaving 12 bases between their ends. Based on the germline V gene, the CDR1 and CDR2 sequences are ENHRY and SYGVKD. Including the terminal cysteine and phenylalanine, the CDR3 comprises 16 residues. The entry retains the CDR3 DNA only, 48 bases that are in frame from base 1. This specimen belongs to a study of blood T cell repertoires in COVID-19 (dated by TCRdb to 2018 to 2021). For context, the study as a whole: Samples covering the acute and convalescent phases of COVID-19 were provided by collaborators in the United States, Italy and Spain. The prospective study material was composed of cDNA or gDNA derived from T cells, B-cell-depleted T cells, or PBMCs. Deeply sampled blood TCRbeta repertoires from subjects exposed to, actively infected with, or recovered from COVID-19 were included in the dataset. The repertoires were released in a freely available public database intended as a resource for research on the immune response to SARS-CoV-2. Samples came from the ongoing ImmuneRACE study (first 160 participants) plus 1,254 subjects from 6 global collaborators. Nearly every sample came with metadata listing a de-identified subject ID, COVID-19 status, age in years and sex. Where HLA class I and class II types were available, the types were taken from metadata supplied by the sample provider, not from assay-based typing.

TCRbeta CDR3 regions were amplified from genomic DNA using the immunoSEQ Assay, a bias-controlled multiplex PCR. On the authors' methods: The number of nucleated cells in each sample was estimated by amplification of reference gene primers within the assay. To quantify the absolute abundance of each unique TCRbeta CDR3 rearrangement, sequence reads were collapsed and filtered. Productive Simpson clonality was computed per sample as the square root of Simpson's diversity index over productive rearrangements. The clones in this table, taken by TCRdb from immuneACCESS, are in-frame only. Not every clone is retained; where verified, under half of the shortfall comes from an unresolved V gene, and the cause of the rest is unknown. The V and J calls and clone size are taken from that table; D and trimming were inferred from the DNA. In this sample the table shows approximately 150,000 clones, 82% of which occur a single time. Clones ranked in the top ten supply over 7.5% of the sample.

Summary of the overall study and its limitations: Clinical and demographic metadata were provided uncurated, with the amount varying by source and participant.

The sequenced sample consisted of peripheral blood. This receptor was obtained from a woman aged 70-85 years with acute or convalescent COVID-19. This chain is built from TRBV10-3 and TRBJ2-1; the D gene identity is not certain. CDR3 protein: CAISDERSSSYNEQFF. At the DNA level, the sequence is TGTGCCATCAGTGACGAGCGTTCGAGCTCCTACAATGAGCAGTTCTTC.